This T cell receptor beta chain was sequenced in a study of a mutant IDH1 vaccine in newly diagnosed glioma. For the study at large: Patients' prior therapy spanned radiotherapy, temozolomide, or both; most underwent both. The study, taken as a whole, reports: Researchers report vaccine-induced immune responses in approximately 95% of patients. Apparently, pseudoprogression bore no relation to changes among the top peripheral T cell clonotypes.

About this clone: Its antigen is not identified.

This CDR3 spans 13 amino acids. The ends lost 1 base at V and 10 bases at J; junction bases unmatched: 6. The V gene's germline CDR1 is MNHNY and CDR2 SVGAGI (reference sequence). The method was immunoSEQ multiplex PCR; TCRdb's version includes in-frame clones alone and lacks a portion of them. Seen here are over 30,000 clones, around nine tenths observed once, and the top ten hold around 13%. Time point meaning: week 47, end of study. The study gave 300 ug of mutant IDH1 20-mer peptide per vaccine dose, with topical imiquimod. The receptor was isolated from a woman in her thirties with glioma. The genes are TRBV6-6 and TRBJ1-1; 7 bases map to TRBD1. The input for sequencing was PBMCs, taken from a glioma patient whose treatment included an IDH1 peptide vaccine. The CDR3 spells CASSYLQGMRAFF. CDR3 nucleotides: TGTGCCAGCAGTTACTTACAGGGGATGCGAGCTTTCTTT.